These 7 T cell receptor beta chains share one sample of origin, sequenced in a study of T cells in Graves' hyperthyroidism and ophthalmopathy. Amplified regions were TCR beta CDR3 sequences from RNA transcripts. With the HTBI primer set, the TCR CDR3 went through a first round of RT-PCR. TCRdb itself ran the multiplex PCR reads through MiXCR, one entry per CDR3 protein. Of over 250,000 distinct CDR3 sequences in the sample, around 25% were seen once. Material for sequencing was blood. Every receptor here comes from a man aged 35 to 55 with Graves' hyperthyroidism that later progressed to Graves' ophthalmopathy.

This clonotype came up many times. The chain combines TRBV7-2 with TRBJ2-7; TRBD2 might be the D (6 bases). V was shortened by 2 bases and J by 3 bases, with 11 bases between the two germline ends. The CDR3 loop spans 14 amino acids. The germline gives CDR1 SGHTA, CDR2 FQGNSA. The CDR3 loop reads CASSLPGLSYEQYF. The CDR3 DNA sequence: TGTGCCAGCAGCTTACCGGGACTTAGCTACGAGCAGTACTTC.

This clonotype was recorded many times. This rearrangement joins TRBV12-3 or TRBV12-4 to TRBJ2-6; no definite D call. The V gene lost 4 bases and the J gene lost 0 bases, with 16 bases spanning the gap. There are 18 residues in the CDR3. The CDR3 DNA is TGTGCCAGCAGTTCAAGAGTAGGTTGGGACTCTGGGGCCAACGTCCTGACTTTC. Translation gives CASSSRVGWDSGANVLTF.

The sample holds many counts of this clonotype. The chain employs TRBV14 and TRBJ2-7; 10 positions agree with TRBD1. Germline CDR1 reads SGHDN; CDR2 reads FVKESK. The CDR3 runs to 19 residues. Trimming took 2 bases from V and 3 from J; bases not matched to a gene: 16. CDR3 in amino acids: CASSQLTDRGTHKDYEQYF. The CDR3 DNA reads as TGTGCCAGCAGCCAACTCACGGACAGGGGGACCCACAAAGACTACGAGCAGTACTTC. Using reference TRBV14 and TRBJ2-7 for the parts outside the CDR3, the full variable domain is EAGVTQFPSHSVIEKGQTVTLRCDPISGHDNLYWYRRVMGKEIKFLLHFVKESKQDESGMPNNRFLAERTGGTYSTLKVQPAELEDSGVYFCASSQLTDRGTHKDYEQYFGPGTRLTVT.

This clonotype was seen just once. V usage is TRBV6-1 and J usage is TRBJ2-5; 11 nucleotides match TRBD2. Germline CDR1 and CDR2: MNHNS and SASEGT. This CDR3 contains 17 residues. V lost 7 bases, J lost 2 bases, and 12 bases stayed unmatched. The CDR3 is CASTLYSGTSGQETQYF. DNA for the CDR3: TGTGCCAGCACCCTTTACTCCGGGACTAGCGGACAAGAGACCCAGTACTTC.

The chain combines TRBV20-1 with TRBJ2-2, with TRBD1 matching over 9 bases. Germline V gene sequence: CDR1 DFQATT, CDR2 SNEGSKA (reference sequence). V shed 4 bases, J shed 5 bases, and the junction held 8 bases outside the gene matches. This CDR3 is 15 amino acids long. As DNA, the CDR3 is TGCAGTGCTAAGAGGGACAGGGATATGACCGGGGAGCTGTTTTTT. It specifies CSAKRDRDMTGELFF.

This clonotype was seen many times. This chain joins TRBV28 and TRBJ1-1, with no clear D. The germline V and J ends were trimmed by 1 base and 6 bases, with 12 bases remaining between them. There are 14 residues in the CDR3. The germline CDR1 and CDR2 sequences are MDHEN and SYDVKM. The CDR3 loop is CASSLLSEVSEAFF. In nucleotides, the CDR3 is TGTGCCAGCAGTTTATTGTCTGAGGTCTCTGAAGCTTTCTTT.

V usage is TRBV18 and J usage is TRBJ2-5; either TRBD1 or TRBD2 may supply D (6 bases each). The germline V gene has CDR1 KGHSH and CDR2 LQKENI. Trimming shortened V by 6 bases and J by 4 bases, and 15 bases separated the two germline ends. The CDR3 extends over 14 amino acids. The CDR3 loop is CASSPDGGRETQYF. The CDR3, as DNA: TGTGCCAGCTCCCCGGATGGGGGGCGAGAGACCCAGTACTTC.